This T cell receptor (beta chain) was identified during a study of CD8+ T cells in alopecia areata. Study outcomes and limitations: Besides other cells, scalp samples also yield sequences of resident alphabeta T cells from normal skin.

Investigators isolated RNA and reverse transcribed it into cDNA to act as the sequencing template. The method was immunoSEQ multiplex PCR; TCRdb's version includes in-frame clones alone and lacks a portion of them. This sample has about 110,000 clones, with approximately 63% found just once. As regards this clone: Its antigen is unknown.

Trimming stripped 6 bases from V and 1 base from J, with 15 bases between. CDR1 and CDR2 (germline): MDHEN, SYDVKM. The CDR3 runs to 16 residues. Using a FACSAria, the CD4+ and CD8+ T cells were sorted from the PBMCs. Sequences were obtained from CD8+ T cells sorted from blood. The V gene is TRBV28, the J gene TRBJ2-2; D is uncertain. The sequence derives from a human donor in good health. The DNA of the CDR3 is TGTGCCAGCAGCCGTCAGACGTTCCGGAACACCGGGGAGCTGTTTTTT. Its translation is CASSRQTFRNTGELFF.